Listed below are T cell receptor beta chains from one sample, sequenced in a study of control samples from healthy donors and cancer patients. Method: immunoSEQ multiplex PCR; TCRdb's copy keeps in-frame clones and lacks some. The table lists 150,000 to 170,000 clones, 94% of them singletons. The source material was blood. The receptors come from a man between 40 and 49 years old in good health. CDR3s leave out the opening cysteine and the closing phenylalanine or tryptophan. Rows give clone size only sometimes, using once, few, many, or a class for an expanded clone.

cdr3_aa: ASSKAWATGELF
clone_size: once
v_call: TRBV21-1
j_call: TRBJ2-2

cdr3_aa: ASSPQGTSGAYEQY
clone_size: .
v_call: TRBV7-9
j_call: TRBJ2-7

cdr3_aa: ASSHTAGGIAF
clone_size: .
v_call: TRBV14
j_call: TRBJ1-1

cdr3_aa: ASTIAGGLNEQY
clone_size: .
v_call: TRBV28
j_call: TRBJ2-7

cdr3_aa: AWGKRQDHQPQH
clone_size: .
v_call: TRBV30
j_call: TRBJ1-5

cdr3_aa: AWGDSYEQY
clone_size: .
v_call: TRBV30
j_call: TRBJ2-7

cdr3_aa: ASSLAGQINTEAF
clone_size: .
v_call: TRBV7-8
j_call: TRBJ1-1

cdr3_aa: ASSYSLEGATDTQY
clone_size: .
v_call: TRBV6-5
j_call: TRBJ2-3

cdr3_aa: ASTMGQSSSYEQY
clone_size: .
v_call: TRBV6-5
j_call: TRBJ2-7

cdr3_aa: ASTPGQGYEQY
clone_size: .
v_call: TRBV28
j_call: TRBJ2-7